These T cell receptor beta chains were read from a single sample in a study of neurological immune-mediated disorders. From the 5' RACE reads, TCRdb called clonotypes with MiXCR, one entry per CDR3 protein. The table includes just over 30,000 distinct CDR3 sequences, around 4% detected once. The sequencing input was CD4+ T cells from blood. Receptor source: a middle-aged woman in good health. Both conserved end residues are part of each CDR3. The order of the fields is D gene, J gene, V gene, clone size, CDR3 protein, CDR3 DNA. The D gene is left open where the match is weak. Size tells how often a clone was seen (once, few, many) or the class of an expanded clone, and some rows leave it out.

D: NA; J: TRBJ2-7; V: TRBV20-1; size: many; CDR3: CSASAGAGAYEQYF; DNA: TGCAGTGCTAGTGCGGGAGCAGGGGCGTACGAGCAGTACTTC
D: TRBD1; J: TRBJ2-2; V: TRBV9; size: NA; CDR3: CASRVSTGESGTGELFF; DNA: TGTGCCAGCAGAGTATCAACAGGGGAGTCGGGGACCGGGGAGCTGTTTTTT
D: NA; J: TRBJ1-2; V: TRBV12-3/TRBV12-4; size: many; CDR3: CASSPSPDYGYTF; DNA: TGTGCCAGCAGCCCATCCCCAGACTATGGCTACACCTTC
D: NA; J: TRBJ2-7; V: TRBV4-1; size: many; CDR3: CASSQINPYRDPTYEQYF; DNA: TGCGCCAGCAGCCAAATCAATCCCTACAGGGACCCTACCTACGAGCAGTACTTC
D: TRBD1; J: TRBJ2-5; V: TRBV2; size: many; CDR3: CASSGDSGQETQYF; DNA: TGTGCCAGCAGTGGGGACAGCGGTCAAGAGACCCAGTACTTC
D: NA; J: TRBJ1-3; V: TRBV7-2; size: many; CDR3: CASSLDWGLGNTIYF; DNA: TGTGCCAGCAGCTTAGATTGGGGTCTCGGAAACACCATATATTTT
D: NA; J: TRBJ2-2; V: TRBV10-1; size: many; CDR3: CASSPQMRDTGELFF; DNA: TGCGCCAGCAGCCCCCAAATGCGAGACACCGGGGAGCTGTTTTTT
D: NA; J: TRBJ2-1; V: TRBV20-1; size: many; CDR3: CSARDPSPGSSYNEQFF; DNA: TGCAGTGCTAGAGATCCCTCGCCCGGAAGCTCCTACAATGAGCAGTTCTTC
D: NA; J: TRBJ2-3; V: TRBV5-1; size: many; CDR3: CASSLARSVKPDTQYF; DNA: TGCGCCAGCAGCTTGGCTCGTTCGGTTAAGCCAGATACGCAGTATTTT
D: NA; J: TRBJ2-5; V: TRBV7-2; size: many; CDR3: CASSLGGAAEETQYF; DNA: TGTGCCAGCAGCTTAGGGGGGGCCGCAGAAGAGACCCAGTACTTC
D: TRBD1; J: TRBJ2-3; V: TRBV7-2; size: many; CDR3: CASRPTQGARADTQYF; DNA: TGTGCCAGCAGACCCACCCAGGGGGCTAGGGCAGATACGCAGTATTTT
D: TRBD2; J: TRBJ2-3; V: TRBV12-3/TRBV12-4; size: many; CDR3: CASIRGGLAGISTDTQYF; DNA: TGTGCCAGTATTAGGGGGGGACTAGCGGGGATATCCACAGATACGCAGTATTTT
D: NA; J: TRBJ2-7; V: TRBV9; size: many; CDR3: CASSVDGRQGGREQYF; DNA: TGTGCCAGCAGCGTAGATGGAAGACAGGGAGGTCGGGAGCAGTACTTC
D: NA; J: TRBJ1-4; V: TRBV12-3/TRBV12-4; size: many; CDR3: CASSRVGRANEKLFF; DNA: TGTGCCAGCAGCCGCGTAGGACGGGCTAATGAAAAACTGTTTTTT
D: TRBD1; J: TRBJ1-4; V: TRBV7-2; size: many; CDR3: CASSLGGTVGNEKLFF; DNA: TGTGCCAGCAGCTTAGGGGGGACAGTAGGGAATGAAAAACTGTTTTTT
D: NA; J: TRBJ1-5; V: TRBV30; size: many; CDR3: CAWSRTGWQPQHF; DNA: TGTGCCTGGAGTAGAACAGGGTGGCAGCCCCAGCATTTT
D: NA; J: TRBJ1-1; V: TRBV20-1; size: many; CDR3: CSALIGNTEAFF; DNA: TGCAGTGCACTCATCGGGAACACTGAAGCTTTCTTT
D: NA; J: TRBJ1-4; V: TRBV7-9; size: many; CDR3: CASSPPGTRNEKLFF; DNA: TGTGCCAGCAGCCCCCCAGGGACCCGTAATGAAAAACTGTTTTTT
D: NA; J: TRBJ1-5; V: TRBV27; size: few; CDR3: CASSLVASGGVNNQPQHF; DNA: TGTGCCAGCAGTTTAGTGGCATCGGGAGGGGTTAACAATCAGCCCCAGCATTTT
D: NA; J: TRBJ2-3; V: TRBV5-1; size: many; CDR3: CASSLAQISGLNTQYF; DNA: TGCGCCAGCAGCTTGGCCCAGATAAGCGGGTTAAATACGCAGTATTTT
D: NA; J: TRBJ1-5; V: TRBV20-1; size: many; CDR3: CSARDFGGGNQPQHF; DNA: TGCAGTGCTAGAGATTTTGGAGGGGGCAATCAGCCCCAGCATTTT
D: NA; J: TRBJ2-5; V: TRBV28; size: many; CDR3: CASSSGQLKETQYF; DNA: TGTGCCAGCAGTTCTGGACAGTTAAAAGAGACCCAGTACTTC
D: TRBD2; J: TRBJ2-3; V: TRBV6-1; size: many; CDR3: CASSGSRETGVDTQYF; DNA: TGTGCCAGCAGTGGTTCGCGGGAGACCGGTGTAGATACGCAGTATTTT
D: NA; J: TRBJ2-1; V: TRBV12-3/TRBV12-4; size: many; CDR3: CANSPSSGGFDEQFF; DNA: TGTGCCAACAGTCCTAGCTCCGGCGGGTTCGATGAGCAGTTCTTC
D: NA; J: TRBJ2-7; V: TRBV3-1; size: many; CDR3: CASAAARVDEQYF; DNA: TGTGCCAGCGCGGCTGCGCGGGTGGACGAGCAGTACTTC
D: NA; J: TRBJ1-1; V: TRBV5-1; size: many; CDR3: CASSFARNTEAFF; DNA: TGCGCCAGCAGCTTCGCACGGAACACTGAAGCTTTCTTT
D: NA; J: TRBJ2-5; V: TRBV12-3/TRBV12-4; size: many; CDR3: CASSSTPETQYF; DNA: TGTGCCAGCAGTTCAACCCCGGAGACCCAGTACTTC
D: NA; J: TRBJ1-4; V: TRBV6-5; size: many; CDR3: CASSRGTSGEKLFF; DNA: TGTGCCAGCAGCCGCGGGACTTCGGGTGAAAAACTGTTTTTT
D: TRBD1; J: TRBJ1-1; V: TRBV6-1; size: many; CDR3: CATIGTGPNTEAFF; DNA: TGTGCCACCATCGGGACAGGGCCGAACACTGAAGCTTTCTTT
D: NA; J: TRBJ2-1; V: TRBV20-1; size: many; CDR3: CSARESSYNEQFF; DNA: TGCAGTGCTAGAGAGTCCTCCTACAATGAGCAGTTCTTC
D: TRBD2; J: TRBJ2-2; V: TRBV10-3; size: many; CDR3: CAITPGGSATGELFF; DNA: TGTGCCATCACCCCGGGGGGTTCGGCCACCGGGGAGCTGTTTTTT
D: NA; J: TRBJ2-6; V: TRBV21-1; size: many; CDR3: CASSLRGGAGTGGVGANVLTF; DNA: TGTGCCAGCAGCCTCCGCGGGGGGGCCGGGACAGGGGGCGTTGGGGCCAACGTCCTGACTTTC
D: TRBD1; J: TRBJ1-5; V: TRBV6-1; size: many; CDR3: CASSEMKLQGVTQPQHF; DNA: TGTGCCAGCAGTGAAATGAAATTACAGGGGGTGACTCAGCCCCAGCATTTT
D: NA; J: TRBJ2-1; V: TRBV3-1; size: medium-sized; CDR3: CASSQVMGGPNEQFF; DNA: TGTGCCAGCAGCCAAGTTATGGGGGGGCCCAATGAGCAGTTCTTC
D: NA; J: TRBJ2-3; V: TRBV5-1; size: many; CDR3: CASNPWSWSSARTTQYF; DNA: TGCGCCAGCAATCCCTGGAGCTGGTCCTCCGCACGGACCACGCAGTATTTT
D: TRBD1; J: TRBJ2-5; V: TRBV18; size: many; CDR3: CASSPPRDRGMETQYF; DNA: TGTGCCAGCTCACCGCCCCGGGACAGGGGCATGGAGACCCAGTACTTC
D: NA; J: TRBJ1-5; V: TRBV20-1; size: many; CDR3: CSAMDLGQPQHF; DNA: TGCAGTGCTATGGACCTAGGGCAGCCCCAGCATTTT
D: NA; J: TRBJ2-7; V: TRBV11-2; size: many; CDR3: CASSPLSGGNYEQYF; DNA: TGTGCCAGCAGCCCCTTGAGCGGAGGGAATTACGAGCAGTACTTC
D: TRBD1; J: TRBJ2-7; V: TRBV20-1; size: NA; CDR3: CSASKGTGVNEQYF; DNA: TGCAGTGCAAGCAAGGGGACAGGAGTCAACGAGCAGTACTTC
D: NA; J: TRBJ2-7; V: TRBV29-1; size: many; CDR3: CSGGEPGPLLGQYF; DNA: TGCAGCGGGGGGGAGCCGGGCCCTCTCCTAGGGCAGTACTTC
D: NA; J: TRBJ1-5; V: TRBV7-8; size: many; CDR3: CASSLRAGDWGPNQPQHF; DNA: TGTGCCAGCAGCTTAAGGGCGGGGGATTGGGGGCCCAATCAGCCCCAGCATTTT
D: NA; J: TRBJ1-5; V: TRBV5-1; size: many; CDR3: CASSLTGVSSQPQHF; DNA: TGCGCCAGCAGCTTGACAGGCGTGTCCAGTCAGCCCCAGCATTTT
D: TRBD1; J: TRBJ2-5; V: TRBV15; size: NA; CDR3: CATSRGQGGTQYF; DNA: TGTGCCACCAGCAGGGGACAGGGGGGGACCCAGTACTTC
D: TRBD2; J: TRBJ2-1; V: TRBV5-1; size: many; CDR3: CASSLTLAAYNEQFF; DNA: TGCGCCAGCAGCTTGACACTAGCGGCGTACAATGAGCAGTTCTTC
D: NA; J: TRBJ2-3; V: TRBV7-9; size: NA; CDR3: CVRSLVAPGGADTQYF; DNA: TGTGTCAGAAGCTTAGTAGCGCCCGGGGGCGCAGATACGCAGTATTTT
D: NA; J: TRBJ1-6; V: TRBV5-4; size: many; CDR3: CASSYAGDNSPLHF; DNA: TGTGCCAGCAGCTACGCAGGCGACAATTCACCCCTCCACTTT
D: NA; J: TRBJ1-2; V: TRBV12-3/TRBV12-4; size: many; CDR3: CASGRGAYGYTF; DNA: TGTGCCAGCGGCCGCGGGGCGTATGGCTACACCTTC
D: TRBD2; J: TRBJ2-3; V: TRBV7-2; size: many; CDR3: CASSLRGSTDTQYF; DNA: TGTGCCAGCAGCTTGCGGGGGAGCACAGATACGCAGTATTTT
D: NA; J: TRBJ2-2; V: TRBV7-6; size: many; CDR3: CASSPPIRDTGELFF; DNA: TGTGCCAGCAGCCCCCCTATACGCGACACCGGGGAGCTGTTTTTT
D: TRBD1; J: TRBJ2-5; V: TRBV3-1; size: many; CDR3: CASSLGTGGGKTQYF; DNA: TGTGCCAGCAGCCTCGGGACAGGGGGCGGGAAGACCCAGTACTTC
D: TRBD2; J: TRBJ2-7; V: TRBV12-3/TRBV12-4; size: many; CDR3: CASKGQITLWGLAGGEYEQYF; DNA: TGTGCCAGCAAGGGACAGATAACATTGTGGGGACTAGCGGGGGGCGAATACGAGCAGTACTTC
D: NA; J: TRBJ2-7; V: TRBV5-1; size: many; CDR3: CASSLGPAQVYEQYF; DNA: TGCGCCAGCAGCTTGGGACCCGCGCAGGTTTACGAGCAGTACTTC
D: NA; J: TRBJ2-5; V: TRBV7-7; size: many; CDR3: CASSASGGIETQYF; DNA: TGTGCCAGCAGCGCTAGTGGGGGAATTGAGACCCAGTACTTC
D: NA; J: TRBJ2-7; V: TRBV29-1; size: many; CDR3: CSVGTTIGYEQYF; DNA: TGCAGCGTTGGGACAACTATTGGGTACGAGCAGTACTTC
D: NA; J: TRBJ2-1; V: TRBV20-1; size: many; CDR3: CSATRTRGSEQFF; DNA: TGCAGTGCTACTAGGACTCGGGGGAGTGAGCAGTTCTTC
D: NA; J: TRBJ1-2; V: TRBV20-1; size: many; CDR3: CSALPNPRGNGYTF; DNA: TGCAGTGCTTTACCAAACCCCCGCGGCAATGGCTACACCTTC
D: NA; J: TRBJ1-1; V: TRBV28; size: many; CDR3: CASSLARDATRGTEAFF; DNA: TGTGCCAGCAGTCTCGCAAGGGACGCCACCCGGGGCACTGAAGCTTTCTTT
D: NA; J: TRBJ2-3; V: TRBV5-1; size: many; CDR3: CASSLTGAWGTDTQYF; DNA: TGCGCCAGCAGCTTAACGGGGGCCTGGGGTACAGATACGCAGTATTTT